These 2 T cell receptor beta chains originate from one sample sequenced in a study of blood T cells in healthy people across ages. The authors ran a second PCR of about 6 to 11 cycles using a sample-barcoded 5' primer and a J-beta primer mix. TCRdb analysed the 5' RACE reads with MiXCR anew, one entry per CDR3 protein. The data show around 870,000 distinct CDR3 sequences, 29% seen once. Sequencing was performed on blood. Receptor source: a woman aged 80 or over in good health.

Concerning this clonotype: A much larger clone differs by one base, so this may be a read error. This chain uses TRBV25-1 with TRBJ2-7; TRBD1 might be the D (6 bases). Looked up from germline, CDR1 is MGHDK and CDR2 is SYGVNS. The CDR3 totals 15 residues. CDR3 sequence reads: CTSSPGHPGAYEQYF. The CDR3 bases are TGTACCAGCAGTCCGGGACACCCAGGTGCCTACGAGCAGTACTTC.

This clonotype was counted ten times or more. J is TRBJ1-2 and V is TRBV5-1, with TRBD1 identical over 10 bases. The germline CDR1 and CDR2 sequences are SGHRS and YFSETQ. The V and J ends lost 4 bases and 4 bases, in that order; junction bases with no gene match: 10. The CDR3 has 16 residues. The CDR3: CASSTRTGGDLYGYTF. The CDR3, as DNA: TGCGCCAGCAGCACCAGGACAGGGGGTGACCTCTATGGCTACACCTTC.